Reported below is one T cell receptor (beta chain). V was trimmed by 5 bases and J by 4 bases, leaving 15 bases between them. From germline, CDR1 is ENHRY and CDR2 SYGVKD. The CDR3 is 14 amino acids. These data belong to a study of Graves' ophthalmopathy and Graves' hyperthyroidism. CDR3 regions of TCR beta were amplified from RNA transcripts. HTBI-primed RT-PCR formed the first round, and a multiplex PCR formed the second. TCRdb re-derived calls from the multiplex PCR reads in MiXCR, one entry per CDR3 protein. The sample shows about 230,000 distinct CDR3 sequences, around 50% of them seen only once. The source is an adult man with Graves' ophthalmopathy. The specimen sequenced was peripheral blood. V is TRBV10-3 and J is TRBJ2-7; TRBD1 or TRBD2 may be the D gene (5 bases each). The CDR3 DNA reads as TGTGCCATCAGTCCTTCGACCGAGGGGTACGAGCAGTACTTC. Amino acids: CAISPSTEGYEQYF.